One sample yielded the 29 T cell receptor beta chains listed below, sequenced in a study of neoadjuvant anti-PD-1 for oral cavity cancer. Libraries were prepared by immunoSEQ multiplex PCR; TCRdb keeps only in-frame clonotypes and omits some of them. The data hold around 6,100 clones, with roughly 45% observed a single time. The source material was tumor tissue, sampled before nivolumab (anti-PD-1) treatment. These receptor sequences come from a person aged 40-85 years with oral cavity squamous cell carcinoma.

CDR3 protein: CASSYGQATNEKLFF. CDR3 DNA: TGTGCCAGCAGTTACGGACAGGCAACTAATGAAAAACTGTTTTTT. J is TRBJ1-4 and V is TRBV6-5, with 7 nucleotides matching TRBD1. J was trimmed by 0 bases and V by 2 bases; bases with no gene match: 0. The germline V gene has CDR1 MNHEY and CDR2 SVGAGI. There are 15 residues in the CDR3.

This chain joins TRBV21-1 and TRBJ2-1; the DNA was not used to check the table's D call, TRBD1. TRBV21-1 is classified as a pseudogene. This CDR3 has 13 amino acids. CDR3 protein: CASSETDRASEFF. The CDR3 DNA reads TGTGCCAGCAGCGAGACAGACAGGGCATCGGAGTTCTTC.

V gene TRBV15 combines with J gene TRBJ1-2, with 8 bases matching TRBD1. The length of the CDR3 is 14 residues. In germline, CDR1 is LNHNV, CDR2 YYDKDF (reference sequence). V was pared by 5 bases and J by 2 bases, with 4 bases of the junction left unmatched. CDR3 DNA sequence: TGTGCCACCAGCCACCGGACAGGGAACTATGGCTACACCTTC. Protein sequence: CATSHRTGNYGYTF.

This clone was seen more than once but under ten times. The V gene is TRBV7-9, the J gene TRBJ2-3; 11 bases agree with TRBD2. CDR3 length equals 15 residues. Germline V gene lookup returns CDR1 SEHNR and CDR2 FQNEAQ (reference sequence). Losses at the gene ends were 11 bases for V and 2 bases for J; bases not matched to a gene: 9. The CDR3 region is CAYPTSGGDTDTQYF. CDR3 nucleotide sequence: TGTGCCTACCCCACTAGCGGGGGAGACACAGATACGCAGTATTTT.

The CDR3 sequence: CASSEDIPGQRPYGYTF. The CDR3 DNA is TGTGCCAGCAGTGAAGATATTCCGGGACAGCGACCCTATGGCTACACCTTC. The chain employs TRBV6-1 and TRBJ1-2, with 7 bases fitting TRBD1. The J segment lost 4 bases and the V segment lost 1 base, leaving 12 bases of the junction unmatched. This CDR3 spans 17 amino acids. Germline V CDR1 and CDR2: MNHNS, SASEGT.

The V and J genes are TRBV28 and TRBJ2-7; D call uncertain. Trimming pared 5 bases from V and 6 bases from J, leaving 5 bases between. Germline-derived CDR1 and CDR2 are MDHEN and SYDVKM. There are 10 residues in the CDR3. In nucleotides, the CDR3 is TGTGCCAGCAGTGGTGGCGAGCAGTACTTC. It yields the protein CASSGGEQYF.

The chain is built from TRBV25-1 and TRBJ1-6, with a possible D match to TRBD1 (6 bases). V dropped 6 bases and J dropped 0 bases, with 15 bases sitting between them. The CDR3 extends over 17 amino acids. Germline CDR1 MGHDK, CDR2 SYGVNS. For the CDR3, the DNA is TGTGCCAGCAGCGACTATGACAGGAGCTCCTATAATTCACCCCTCCACTTT. Its translation is CASSDYDRSSYNSPLHF.

The V and J genes are TRBV28 and TRBJ1-1; D may be TRBD1 (6 bases). CDR1 is MDHEN, CDR2 SYDVKM, per germline. There are 14 residues in the CDR3. The V gene lost 5 bases and the J gene lost 5 bases, with 15 bases spanning the gap. The CDR3 DNA follows: TGTGCCAGCAGTGATACAGGGCTGGCGACTGAAGCTTTCTTT. It codes for CASSDTGLATEAFF.

This clone was detected a few times. This chain uses TRBV5-6 with TRBJ2-3, with TRBD2 matching 8 bases. V lost 1 base and J lost 6; bases outside the gene matches: 7. Germline CDR1 reads SGHDT; CDR2 reads YYEEEE. The CDR3 loop spans 15 amino acids. CDR3 amino acids: CASSLTSGGGDTQYF. The CDR3 DNA reads TGTGCCAGCAGCTTGACTAGCGGCGGAGGGGATACGCAGTATTTT.

The V gene is TRBV18, the J gene TRBJ2-1; 9 bases fit TRBD2. V lost 5 bases and J lost 0; bases outside the gene matches: 8. Germline V gene data show CDR1 as KGHSH and CDR2 as LQKENI. The CDR3 spans 17 residues. CDR3 amino acids: CASSISGGQSSYNEQFF. The CDR3 DNA reads as TGTGCCAGCTCAATAAGCGGGGGGCAGAGCTCCTACAATGAGCAGTTCTTC.

A few counts support this clone. The chain couples TRBV18 to TRBJ1-2, with 7 bases identical to TRBD1. With V trimmed by 4 bases and J by 2 bases, 7 bases remained unmatched. The CDR3 length is 15 residues. Looked up from germline, CDR1 is KGHSH and CDR2 is LQKENI. CDR3 bases: TGTGCCAGCTCACTGGCGACGGACAGGAACTATGGCTACACCTTC. Its translation is CASSLATDRNYGYTF.

This clone has a handful of counts. DNA for the CDR3: TGTGCCAGCAGCCCTAGGCGGGGTGGCGTGTACGAGCAGTACTTC. The encoded protein is CASSPRRGGVYEQYF. V gene TRBV7-9 combines with J gene TRBJ2-7, with D tentatively TRBD2 (6 bases). The CDR3 spans 15 residues. V was shortened by 5 bases and J by 4 bases, with 18 bases between the two germline ends. Germline CDR1 is SEHNR and CDR2 is FQNEAQ (reference sequence).

This clone was seen a few times. This sequence joins TRBV27 and TRBJ2-7, with D unclear. This CDR3 contains 13 residues. Trimming took 2 bases from V and 4 from J, leaving 9 bases between them. Germline lookup yields CDR1 MNHEY and CDR2 SMNVEV (reference sequence). CDR3 in DNA: TGTGCCAGCAGTTTAGATTTGAAGTACGAGCAGTACTTC. This codes for CASSLDLKYEQYF.

By sample fraction, this clone is medium-sized. V gene TRBV7-2 combines with J gene TRBJ2-1; 7 bases match TRBD1. The germline CDR1 and CDR2 sequences are SGHTA and FQGNSA. J lost 5 bases, V lost 6 bases, and 10 bases had no gene match. This CDR3 is 15 amino acids long. The CDR3 reads CASRSGGGQDNEQFF. The CDR3 bases are TGTGCCAGCAGATCAGGGGGTGGTCAGGACAATGAGCAGTTCTTC. Full variable domain (remainder filled in from reference TRBV7-2 and TRBJ2-1): GAGVSQSPSNKVTEKGKDVELRCDPISGHTALYWYRQSLGQGLEFLIYFQGNSAPDKSGLPSDRFSAERTGGSVSTLTIQRTQQEDSAVYLCASRSGGGQDNEQFFGPGTRLTVL.

This clone was seen only a few times. The chain has TRBV10-1 and TRBJ2-2; perhaps TRBD1 as D (7 bases). The CDR3 runs 14 residues. CDR1 is WNHNN and CDR2 is SYGVQD in the germline V gene (reference sequence). V was clipped by 9 bases and J by 1 base, with 12 bases between them. The CDR3 DNA sequence: TGCGCCAGTAGTCAGGGGGGGAACACCGGGGAGCTGTTTTTT. This sequence encodes CASSQGGNTGELFF.

This clone was detected a few times. J is TRBJ1-4 and V is TRBV5-6, with 8 bases lining up with TRBD1. Losses at the gene ends were 0 bases for V and 8 bases for J; bases not matched to a gene: 6. The CDR3 length is 15 residues. The V gene's germline CDR1 is SGHDT and CDR2 YYEEEE. CDR3 in DNA: TGTGCCAGCAGCTTGGCGAGACAGGGGAAAGAAAAACTGTTTTTT. Its protein is CASSLARQGKEKLFF.

This rearrangement joins TRBV7-2 to TRBJ2-1, with a possible D match to TRBD1 (6 bases). V gave up 6 bases and J gave up 5 bases, with 20 bases separating them. The V gene's germline CDR1 is SGHTA and CDR2 FQGNSA. The CDR3 consists of 16 residues. This CDR3 is CASSRLQGYQNNEQFF. CDR3 bases: TGTGCCAGCAGTCGATTACAGGGATACCAGAACAATGAGCAGTTCTTC.

By share, this clone ranks as medium-sized (0.01 to 0.1%). The chain links TRBV5-1 to TRBJ1-2; 7 bases map to TRBD1. The V and J ends lost 0 bases and 8 bases, in that order; junction bases with no gene match: 4. CDR1 and CDR2 (germline): SGHRS, YFSETQ. CDR3 length: 13 residues. The CDR3 region is CASSLDRGLGYTF. CDR3 bases: TGCGCCAGCAGCTTGGACAGGGGTCTCGGCTACACCTTC.

The table lists this clone with a few counts. The chain employs TRBV7-6 and TRBJ1-6, with TRBD1 matching 10 bases. The length of the CDR3 is 15 residues. Germline V gene lookup returns CDR1 SGHVS and CDR2 FNYEAQ. Losses at the gene ends were 3 bases for V and 8 bases for J; bases not matched to a gene: 4. This chain's CDR3 is CASSLGQGNHSPLHF. In DNA form, the CDR3 reads TGTGCCAGCAGCTTGGGACAGGGGAATCATTCACCCCTCCACTTT.

This clone showed up just a few times. The V call is TRBV4-1, the J call TRBJ1-6; TRBD1 matches at 7 bases. Germline CDR1 is MGHRA and CDR2 is YSYEKL. The V segment lost 3 bases and the J segment 9 bases; nucleotides outside the gene matches: 11. The CDR3 is made up of 16 amino acids. This CDR3 reads CASSQGVQGGSSPLHF. CDR3 sequence (DNA): TGCGCCAGCAGCCAGGGCGTTCAGGGGGGAAGTTCACCCCTCCACTTT.

This clone was seen a few times. The CDR3 here is CASPRQGNSPLHF. CDR3 DNA: TGTGCCAGCCCCAGACAGGGTAATTCACCCCTCCACTTT. This chain joins TRBV25-1 and TRBJ1-6; 7 positions agree with TRBD1. Germline values: CDR1 MGHDK, CDR2 SYGVNS. This CDR3 is 13 amino acids long. Unmatched junction bases numbered 4, after V lost 8 bases and J lost 6 bases.

The V call is TRBV15, the J call TRBJ2-7, with TRBD1 as a possible D gene (6 bases). The V gene's germline CDR1 is LNHNV and CDR2 YYDKDF (reference sequence). The CDR3 has 13 residues. V dropped 0 bases and J dropped 3 bases, with 6 bases sitting between them. This CDR3 is CATSRDRGYEQYF. Written as DNA, the CDR3 is TGTGCCACCAGCAGAGACAGGGGCTACGAGCAGTACTTC.

The chain has TRBV5-1 and TRBJ2-3; TRBD2 aligns across 9 bases. J gave up 0 bases and V 5 bases, and 7 bases lay outside the gene matches. The CDR3 is 16 residues long. Germline CDR1 is SGHRS and CDR2 is YFSETQ. The CDR3 region has the DNA TGCGCCAGCAGAAGCGGGGGGATTACTAGCACAGATACGCAGTATTTT. Its translation is CASRSGGITSTDTQYF.

The chain carries TRBV6-1 and TRBJ1-5; 7 bases map to TRBD1. The CDR3 covers 15 residues. V was pared by 5 bases and J by 5 bases, with 9 bases of the junction left unmatched. The germline CDR1 and CDR2 sequences are MNHNS and SASEGT. The CDR3 nucleotides read TGTGCCAGCAGTCTAGGGGGCAGGGGGGATCAGCCCCAGCATTTT. Its protein is CASSLGGRGDQPQHF.

In nucleotides, the CDR3 is TGTGCCAGCAGCTTAGAAGGTGTTCGAGGGCAGCCCCAGCATTTT. Translation gives CASSLEGVRGQPQHF. The chain joins TRBV7-6 to TRBJ1-5, with no clear D. V was cut by 1 base and J by 7 bases, with 14 bases left in between. The CDR3 spans 15 residues. Germline-derived CDR1 and CDR2 are SGHVS and FNYEAQ.

A few counts support this clone. The chain carries TRBV6-6 and TRBJ1-5; 7 bases agree with TRBD1. Trimming removed 5 bases from V and 5 bases from J; junction bases left unmatched: 9. This CDR3 comprises 15 residues. Per the germline V gene, CDR1 is MNHNY and CDR2 is SVGAGI (reference sequence). The chain's CDR3 is CASSLGGRGDQPQHF. The CDR3 region has the DNA TGTGCCAGCAGTCTAGGGGGCAGGGGGGATCAGCCCCAGCATTTT.

In this sample, this clone turned up a few times. V gene TRBV4-3 combines with J gene TRBJ1-2; possible D gene TRBD1, 5 bases. V was clipped by 0 bases and J by 8 bases, with 10 bases between them. Germline assignment: CDR1 LGHNA and CDR2 YSLEER. The CDR3 totals 13 residues. CDR3 nucleotides: TGCGCCAGCAGCCAAGACAGGGTTGGCGGCTACACCTTC. It codes for CASSQDRVGGYTF.

This clone was observed a few times. The chain has TRBV13 and TRBJ1-2, with 8 bases identical to TRBD1. CDR1 PRHDT and CDR2 FYEKMQ come from the germline V gene (reference sequence). CDR3 length equals 15 residues. The V and J ends lost 4 bases and 0 bases, in that order; junction bases with no gene match: 4. The CDR3 nucleotides are TGTGCCAGCAGCTCGGGGACAGGATCTAACTATGGCTACACCTTC. Protein sequence: CASSSGTGSNYGYTF.

The rearrangement links TRBV5-1 to TRBJ2-3; 14 nucleotides agree with TRBD2. V lost 3 bases to trimming and J lost 6 bases; unmatched junction nucleotides: 9. CDR1 is SGHRS and CDR2 is YFSETQ in the germline V gene. The CDR3 has 17 residues. This CDR3 is CASSSLTSGGAADTQYF. In DNA form, the CDR3 reads TGCGCCAGCAGCTCTCTGACTAGCGGGGGGGCCGCTGATACGCAGTATTTT.